The subject of this entry is one TCR beta chain. The record originates from a study of blood T cell repertoires in COVID-19. Across the whole study: The United States, Italy and Spain supplied acute and convalescent COVID-19 samples. T cells, B-cell-depleted T cells, or PBMCs provided the cDNA or gDNA that served as material.

Original processing methods: Amplification of reference gene primers was used by the study to estimate nucleated cell counts. TCRdb's copy holds only in-frame clones and misses some; the assay was immunoSEQ multiplex PCR. V, J and clone size are those of that table, while D and trimming were read from the DNA. The profile shows approximately 130,000 clones, more than 70% of them singletons. V was pared by 3 bases and J by 5 bases, with 13 bases between. The germline CDR1 and CDR2 sequences are LGHDT and YNNKEL (reference sequence). The CDR3 totals 14 residues. The receptor comes from a human donor in a cohort sampled during active COVID-19. Input material: peripheral blood. J is TRBJ1-1 and V is TRBV3-1 (or the pseudogene TRBV3-2); D remains ambiguous. The CDR3 coding sequence is TGTGCCAGCAGCCAGGAGGGATTGGGGACTGAAGCTTTCTTT. Protein sequence: CASSQEGLGTEAFF.